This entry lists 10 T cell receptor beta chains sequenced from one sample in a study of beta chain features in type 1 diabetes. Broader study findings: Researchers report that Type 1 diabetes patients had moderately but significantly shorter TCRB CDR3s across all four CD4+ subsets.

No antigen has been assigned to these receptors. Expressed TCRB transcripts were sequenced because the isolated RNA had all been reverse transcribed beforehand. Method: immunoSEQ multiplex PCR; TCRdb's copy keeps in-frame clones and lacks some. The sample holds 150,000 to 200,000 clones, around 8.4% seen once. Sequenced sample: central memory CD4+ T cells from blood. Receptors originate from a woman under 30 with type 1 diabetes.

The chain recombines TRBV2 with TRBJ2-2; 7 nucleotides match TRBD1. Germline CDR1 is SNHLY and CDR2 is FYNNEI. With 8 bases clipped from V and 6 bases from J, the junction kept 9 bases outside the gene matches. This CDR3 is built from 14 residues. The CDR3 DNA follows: TGTGCCAGCGACCTTTTAACAGGGGCCGGGGAGCTGTTTTTT. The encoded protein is CASDLLTGAGELFF. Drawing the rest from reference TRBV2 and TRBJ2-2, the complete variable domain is EPEVTQTPSHQVTQMGQEVILRCVPISNHLYFYWYRQILGQKVEFLVSFYNNEISEKSEIFDDQFSVERPDGSNFTLKIRSTKLEDSAMYFCASDLLTGAGELFFGEGSRLTVL.

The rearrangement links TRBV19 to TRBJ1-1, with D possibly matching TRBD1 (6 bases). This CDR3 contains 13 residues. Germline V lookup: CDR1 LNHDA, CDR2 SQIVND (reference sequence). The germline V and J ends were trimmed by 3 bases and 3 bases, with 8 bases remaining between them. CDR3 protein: CASSMNRDTEAFF. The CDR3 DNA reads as TGTGCCAGTAGTATGAACAGGGACACTGAAGCTTTCTTT.

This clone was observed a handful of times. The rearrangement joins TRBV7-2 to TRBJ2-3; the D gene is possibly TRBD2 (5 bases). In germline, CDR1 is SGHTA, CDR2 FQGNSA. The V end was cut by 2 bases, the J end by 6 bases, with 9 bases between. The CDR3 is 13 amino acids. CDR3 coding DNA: TGTGCCAGCAGCTTATTCCGGAGGGATACGCAGTATTTT. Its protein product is CASSLFRRDTQYF. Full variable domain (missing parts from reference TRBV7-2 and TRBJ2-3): GAGVSQSPSNKVTEKGKDVELRCDPISGHTALYWYRQSLGQGLEFLIYFQGNSAPDKSGLPSDRFSAERTGGSVSTLTIQRTQQEDSAVYLCASSLFRRDTQYFGPGTRLTVL.

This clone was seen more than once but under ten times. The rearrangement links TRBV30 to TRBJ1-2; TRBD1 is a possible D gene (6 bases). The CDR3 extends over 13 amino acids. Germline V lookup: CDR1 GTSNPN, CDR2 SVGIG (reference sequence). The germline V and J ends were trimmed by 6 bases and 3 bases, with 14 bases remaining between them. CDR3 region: CACHDRNYYGYTF. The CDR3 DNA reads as TGTGCCTGCCACGACAGGAATTACTATGGCTACACCTTC.

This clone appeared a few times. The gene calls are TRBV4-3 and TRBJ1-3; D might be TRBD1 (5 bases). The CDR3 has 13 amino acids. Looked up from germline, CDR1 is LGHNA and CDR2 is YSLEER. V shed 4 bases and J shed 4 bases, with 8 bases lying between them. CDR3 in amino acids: CASSPEGGNTIYF. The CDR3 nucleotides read TGCGCCAGCAGCCCGGAGGGGGGAAACACCATATATTTT.

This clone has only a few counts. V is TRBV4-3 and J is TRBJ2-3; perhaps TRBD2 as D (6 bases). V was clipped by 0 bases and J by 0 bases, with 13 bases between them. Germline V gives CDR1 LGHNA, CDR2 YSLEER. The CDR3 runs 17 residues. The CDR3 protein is CASSQDMAGTSTDTQYF. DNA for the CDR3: TGCGCCAGCAGCCAAGATATGGCGGGGACGAGCACAGATACGCAGTATTTT.

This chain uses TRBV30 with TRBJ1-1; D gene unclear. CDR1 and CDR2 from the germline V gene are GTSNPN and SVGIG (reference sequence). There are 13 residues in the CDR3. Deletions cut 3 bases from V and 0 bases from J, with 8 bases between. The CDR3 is CAWSGVLNTEAFF. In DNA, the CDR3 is TGTGCCTGGAGCGGGGTCTTGAACACTGAAGCTTTCTTT.

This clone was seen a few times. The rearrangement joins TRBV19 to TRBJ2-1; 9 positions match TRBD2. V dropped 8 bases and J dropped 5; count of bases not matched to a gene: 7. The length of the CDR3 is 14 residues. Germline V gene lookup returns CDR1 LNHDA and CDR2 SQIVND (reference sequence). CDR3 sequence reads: CASQRGAANNEQFF. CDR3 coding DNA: TGTGCCAGTCAGCGGGGGGCGGCTAACAATGAGCAGTTCTTC.

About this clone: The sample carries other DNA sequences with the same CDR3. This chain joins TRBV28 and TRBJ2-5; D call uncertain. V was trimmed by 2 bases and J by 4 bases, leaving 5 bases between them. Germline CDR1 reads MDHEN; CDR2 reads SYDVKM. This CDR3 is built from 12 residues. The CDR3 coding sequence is TGTGCCAGCAGTTTACCGAGAGAGACCCAGTACTTC. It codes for CASSLPRETQYF.

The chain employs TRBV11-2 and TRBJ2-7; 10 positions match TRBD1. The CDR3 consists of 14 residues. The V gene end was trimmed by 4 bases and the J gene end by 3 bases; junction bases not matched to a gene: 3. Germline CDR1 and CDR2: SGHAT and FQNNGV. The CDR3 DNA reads TGTGCCAGCAGCTCCGGGACAGGGGTCTACGAGCAGTACTTC. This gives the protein CASSSGTGVYEQYF.